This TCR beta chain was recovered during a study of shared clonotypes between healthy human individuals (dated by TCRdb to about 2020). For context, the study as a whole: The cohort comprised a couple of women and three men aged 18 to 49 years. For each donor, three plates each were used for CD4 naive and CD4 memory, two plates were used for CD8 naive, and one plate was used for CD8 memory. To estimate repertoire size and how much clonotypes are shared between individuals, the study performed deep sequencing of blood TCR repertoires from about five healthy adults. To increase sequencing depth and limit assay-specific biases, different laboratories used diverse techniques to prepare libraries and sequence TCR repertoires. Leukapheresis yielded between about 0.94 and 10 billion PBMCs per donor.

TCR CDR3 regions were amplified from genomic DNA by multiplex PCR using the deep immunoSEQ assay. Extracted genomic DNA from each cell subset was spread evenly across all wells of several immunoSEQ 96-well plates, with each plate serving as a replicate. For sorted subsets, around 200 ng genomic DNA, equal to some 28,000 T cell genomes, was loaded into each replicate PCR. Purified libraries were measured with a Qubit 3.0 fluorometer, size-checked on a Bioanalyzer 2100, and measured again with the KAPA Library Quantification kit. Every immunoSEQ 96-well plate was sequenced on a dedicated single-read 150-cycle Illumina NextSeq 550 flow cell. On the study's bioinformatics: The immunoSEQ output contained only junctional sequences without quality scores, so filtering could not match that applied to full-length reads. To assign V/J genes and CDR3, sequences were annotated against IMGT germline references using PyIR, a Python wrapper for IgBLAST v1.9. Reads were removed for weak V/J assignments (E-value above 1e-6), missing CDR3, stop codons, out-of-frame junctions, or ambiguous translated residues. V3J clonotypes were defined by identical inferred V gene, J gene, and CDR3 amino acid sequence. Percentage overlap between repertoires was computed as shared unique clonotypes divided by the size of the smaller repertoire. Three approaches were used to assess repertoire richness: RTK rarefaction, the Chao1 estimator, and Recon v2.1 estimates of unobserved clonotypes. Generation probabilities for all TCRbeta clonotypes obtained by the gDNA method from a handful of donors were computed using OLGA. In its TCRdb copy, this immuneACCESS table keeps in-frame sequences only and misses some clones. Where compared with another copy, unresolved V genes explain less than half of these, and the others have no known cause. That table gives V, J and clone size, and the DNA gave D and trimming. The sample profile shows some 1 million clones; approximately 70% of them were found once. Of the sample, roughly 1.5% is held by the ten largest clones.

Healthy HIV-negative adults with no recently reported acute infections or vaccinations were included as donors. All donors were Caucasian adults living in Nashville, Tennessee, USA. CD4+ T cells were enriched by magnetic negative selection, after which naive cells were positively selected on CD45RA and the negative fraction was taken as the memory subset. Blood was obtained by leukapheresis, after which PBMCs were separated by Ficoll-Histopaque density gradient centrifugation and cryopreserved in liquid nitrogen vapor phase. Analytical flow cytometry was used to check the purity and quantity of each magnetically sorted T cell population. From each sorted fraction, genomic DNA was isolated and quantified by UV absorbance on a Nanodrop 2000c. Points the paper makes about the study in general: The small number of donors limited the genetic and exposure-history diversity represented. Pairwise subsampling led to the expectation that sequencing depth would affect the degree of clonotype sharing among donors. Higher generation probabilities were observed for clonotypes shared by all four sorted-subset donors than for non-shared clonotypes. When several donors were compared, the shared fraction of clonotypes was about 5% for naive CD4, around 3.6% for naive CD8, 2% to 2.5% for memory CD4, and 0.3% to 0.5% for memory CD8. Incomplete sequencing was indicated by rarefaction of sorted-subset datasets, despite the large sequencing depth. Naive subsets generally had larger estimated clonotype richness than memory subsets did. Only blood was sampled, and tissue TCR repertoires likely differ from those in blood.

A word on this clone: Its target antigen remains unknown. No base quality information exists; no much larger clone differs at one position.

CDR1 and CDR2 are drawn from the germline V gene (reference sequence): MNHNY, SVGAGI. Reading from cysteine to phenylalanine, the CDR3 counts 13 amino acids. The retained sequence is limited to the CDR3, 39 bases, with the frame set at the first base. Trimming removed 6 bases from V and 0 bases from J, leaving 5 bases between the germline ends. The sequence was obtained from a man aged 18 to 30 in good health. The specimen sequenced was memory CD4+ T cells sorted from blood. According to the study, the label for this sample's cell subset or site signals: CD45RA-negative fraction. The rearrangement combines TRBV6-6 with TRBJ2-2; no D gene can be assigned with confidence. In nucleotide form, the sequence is TGTGCCAGCAGCAACGCGAACACCGGGGAGCTGTTTTTT. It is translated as CASSNANTGELFF.